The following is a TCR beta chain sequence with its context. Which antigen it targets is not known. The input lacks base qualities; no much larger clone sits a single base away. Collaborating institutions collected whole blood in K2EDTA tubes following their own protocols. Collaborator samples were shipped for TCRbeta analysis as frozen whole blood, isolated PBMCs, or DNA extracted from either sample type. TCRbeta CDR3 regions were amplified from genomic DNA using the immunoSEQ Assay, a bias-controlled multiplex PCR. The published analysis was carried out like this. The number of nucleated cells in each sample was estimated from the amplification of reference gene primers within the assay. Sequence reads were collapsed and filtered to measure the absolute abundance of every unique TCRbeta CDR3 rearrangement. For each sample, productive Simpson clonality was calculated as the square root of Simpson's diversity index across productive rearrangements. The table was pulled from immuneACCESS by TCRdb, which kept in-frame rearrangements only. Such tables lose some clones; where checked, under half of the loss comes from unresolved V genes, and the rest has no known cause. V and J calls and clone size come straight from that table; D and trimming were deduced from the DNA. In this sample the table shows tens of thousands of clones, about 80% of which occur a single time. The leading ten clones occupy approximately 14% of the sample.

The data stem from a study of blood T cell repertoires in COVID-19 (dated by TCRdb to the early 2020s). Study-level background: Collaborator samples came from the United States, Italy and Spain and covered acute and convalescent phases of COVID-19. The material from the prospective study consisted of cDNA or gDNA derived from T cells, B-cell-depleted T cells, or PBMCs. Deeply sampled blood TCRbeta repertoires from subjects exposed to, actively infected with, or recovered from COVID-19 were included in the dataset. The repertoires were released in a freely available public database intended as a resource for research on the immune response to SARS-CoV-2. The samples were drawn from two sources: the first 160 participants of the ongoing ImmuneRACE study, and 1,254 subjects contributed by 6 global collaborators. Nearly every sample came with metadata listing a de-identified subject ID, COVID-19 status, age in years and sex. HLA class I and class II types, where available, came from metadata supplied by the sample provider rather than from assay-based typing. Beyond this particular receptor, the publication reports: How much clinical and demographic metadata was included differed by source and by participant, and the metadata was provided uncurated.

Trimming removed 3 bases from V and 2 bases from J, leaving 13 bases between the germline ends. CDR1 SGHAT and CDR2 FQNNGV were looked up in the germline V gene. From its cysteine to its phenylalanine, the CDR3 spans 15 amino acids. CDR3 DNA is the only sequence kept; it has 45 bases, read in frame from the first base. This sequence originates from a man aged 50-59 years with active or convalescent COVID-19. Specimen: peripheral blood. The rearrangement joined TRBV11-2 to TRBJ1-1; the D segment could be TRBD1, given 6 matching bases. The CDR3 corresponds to CASSFPGTSNTEAFF. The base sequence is TGTGCCAGCAGCTTTCCCGGGACATCTAACACTGAAGCTTTCTTT. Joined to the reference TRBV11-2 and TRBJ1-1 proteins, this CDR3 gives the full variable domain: EAGVAQSPRYKIIEKRQSVAFWCNPISGHATLYWYQQILGQGPKLLIQFQNNGVVDDSQLPKDRFSAERLKGVDSTLKIQPAKLEDSAVYLCASSFPGTSNTEAFFGQGTRLTVV.